The entry below gives a single T cell receptor (beta chain) sequence along with its context. Which antigen it targets is not known. Base qualities are not provided; no much larger clone lies one nucleotide away. The data originate from a study of cytomegalovirus exposure and HLA in healthy donors (dated by TCRdb to 2015 to 2018). Broadly, across the study: An earlier analysis of several hundred of the donors reported 276 Gb of sequence data and around 120 million unique TCR beta sequences obtained from about 180 million T cells. An early release that covered about 600 HLA-typed donors contained approximately 290 gigabases of sequencing data and 65 million to 100 million unique TCR sequences. Of the roughly 400 genotyped donors, 80% to 90% were placed in the genetic ancestry cluster associated with self-reported Caucasian donors. The study was designed to test whether signatures of past pathogen exposure could be identified by cataloging public T cell receptors. Using immunosequencing, the study profiled T cell repertoires from around 680 subjects and related those repertoires to cytomegalovirus serostatus. In addition to the first cohort of 500 to 850 subjects, a separate validation cohort of 120 different subjects was used. To predict cytomegalovirus infection status, the study combined high-throughput TCR immunosequencing, statistical association of individual TCRs with disease status, and machine learning. A later analysis re-analyzed previously published TCR beta repertoires from 650 to 800 donors and added high-resolution HLA genotyping to study TCR occurrence patterns. The later analysis used no new phenotypic data to find candidate immune exposures, relying instead on TCR beta sequences and their occurrence across donors. An earlier analysis of about 600 of the donors used high-throughput TCR beta sequencing to judge whether each TCR beta V gene segment behaved as functional or pseudogenic. Donor age, sex, ethnicity and CMV serostatus were compiled together with the repertoire data. A later genetic analysis took genome-wide SNP genotypes for about three fifths of the roughly 700 donors and used that subset as a discovery cohort. Every discovery cohort repertoire had been produced on one sequencing platform. HLA typing covered class I and class II loci at four-digit resolution. Typing coverage differed by locus: A, B, C, DRB1 and DQB1 were typed in roughly 620-630 donors, DQA1 in about 500, DPA1 in 600 to 610, and DPB1 in around 440. Four or five DR-DQ haplotypes were treated as single units for association and clustering because of strong linkage in the cohort. On average, around 230,000 unique TCR beta nucleotide sequences were sequenced per donor among about 400 genotyped donors of the cohort, with 15% to 20% of those sequences being non-productive. General findings and caveats noted by the study authors: A later analysis found that HLA-associated TCR beta chains were more clonally expanded and had lower generation probabilities than equally common non-associated chains. The authors suggested that the approach could potentially be extended to other disease states and immunological phenotypes. Most CMV-associated TCR beta chains appeared to be HLA-restricted in a later analysis, and the HLA associations seemed to be driven largely by CMV exposure. The 87-base-pair reads could not distinguish some IMGT-functional V segments, including TRBV6-2 and TRBV6-3, so those segments were excluded. Strong co-occurrence of HLA alleles, especially DR and DQ, made assigning TCR associations to individual alleles difficult. For the cohort, immune exposure information was limited to CMV serostatus. Compared with the 666-donor mean, donors in an Asian-associated ancestry cluster had fewer N-insertions in productive TCRs, according to a later genetic analysis. The study gave a list of 150 to 200 TCR beta chains associated with cytomegalovirus. Broadly in line with IMGT annotations, most TCR beta V segments showed up in productive rearrangements about 90% or about 30% of the time in an earlier analysis of around 600 of the donors. Because HLA typing was unavailable for some donors at each locus, only the typed subset was used in association tests. Most TCR sequences were observed very rarely across donors, whereas some public TCRs were present in many individuals. A further reported finding was that TCR beta sequences accurately predicted the HLA-A and HLA-B alleles for most subjects in the first cohort. The classifier was reported to diagnose cytomegalovirus status with high specificity and sensitivity in both the original cohort and the validation cohort. Because counts were too low, more than 15 rarely observed V segments, including chromosome 9 orphons, were excluded from the earlier analysis of roughly 580 of the donors. At a false discovery rate of 0.05, a later analysis linked around 15,000 TCR beta sequences to specific HLA alleles. V-gene and J-gene trimming of TCR beta chains was associated with a missense DCLRE1C variant in a later genetic analysis, and the association was replicated in an independent cohort. Only TCR beta chains were sequenced in this cohort, and the absence of alpha or paired-chain data limited detectable features. Linkage disequilibrium might explain the correlated functional status among segregating V segments, but an unknown experimental factor could not be excluded. Three of the identified cytomegalovirus-associated TCR beta chains were confirmed in vitro to be specific for cytomegalovirus antigens. In a later analysis, several top co-occurrence clusters were reported to appear linked to parvovirus B19, influenza, CMV and Epstein-Barr virus. Roughly uniform sequencing depth across donors was assumed in presence/absence analyses, although this assumption may not hold. According to a later analysis, TCR association rates differed among HLA loci, with DRB1 alleles showing the most associated TCRs and HLA-C alleles showing the fewest. The sequencing pipeline was judged likely to have produced a cluster of highly shared sequence variants as a technical artifact.

The germline V gene (reference sequence) yields GTSNPN for CDR1 and SVGIG for CDR2. The CDR3 measures 14 amino acids from cysteine to phenylalanine. The CDR3 DNA has 42 bases and is translated from base 1. The junction shows trimming of 0 bases on V and 5 bases on J, and the gene matches do not reach 5 bases of it. Preparation of the library involved the immunoSEQ multiplex PCR assay. For the multiplex PCR, a mixture combining 60 forward primers for TCR Vbeta segments and 13 reverse primers for TCR Jbeta segments was used. Amplification of the CDR3 region of rearranged TCR beta genes was performed with a multiplex PCR assay on genomic DNA. Amplified TCR beta libraries were sequenced as 87-base-pair reads on the Illumina HiSeq System. On the study's bioinformatics: Across the 670 or so repertoires, a later analysis counted tens of millions of unique TCR beta chains, roughly 11 million of which were shared by at least two donors. Raw reads were error-corrected and collapsed into unique sequences with a nearest-neighbor algorithm that merged closely related sequences to remove PCR and sequencing errors. V, D and J gene segments were assigned by aligning CDR3 sequences to IMGT reference sequences. For a sequence to be retained, a match of at least six nucleotides was required to both a V gene segment and a J gene segment. A rearrangement was called productive if the CDR3 had no stop codons and remained in frame with V and J, and every other rearrangement was called non-productive. CDR3 was defined according to IMGT convention as the region running from the second conserved V-encoded cysteine to the conserved J-encoded phenylalanine. The earlier analysis of some 550 of the donors excluded any sequence lacking an unambiguous match to a single V gene segment. In an earlier analysis of a few hundred of the donors, V segments were called functional above 56.7% productive rearrangements and were called segregating when the between-donor standard deviation exceeded 5%. A statistical classification framework was built for diagnosing cytomegalovirus status from the catalog of TCR beta chain sequences. A later analysis assigned V and J genes by comparing TCR nucleotide sequences with IMGT/GENE-DB human TR gene sequences. In a later analysis, CDR3 sequences and most-parsimonious VDJ recombination scenarios were assigned using the TCRdist pipeline. In a later analysis, each TCR beta chain was defined by its CDR3 amino acid sequence together with its V-gene family, and reads lacking a unique V-gene family were excluded. In a later analysis, a few hundred highly shared, low-generation-probability nucleotide sequences were removed to address suspected cross-contamination and a sequencing artifact. A later analysis calculated a clonal expansion index for each public chain from normalized within-repertoire ranks of inferred template counts. A later analysis computed generation probabilities with a VDJ recombination model fitted to out-of-frame rearrangements, and checked the results against IGoR. In a later analysis, TCR-TCR, TCR-HLA and TCR-CMV co-occurrence was scored with hypergeometric tests, and a repertoire-size bias correction was applied to TCR pairs. In a later analysis, false discovery rates were estimated by permuting HLA or CMV assignments 20 times. In a later analysis, co-occurring TCRs were grouped using DBSCAN, and TCRdist sequence similarity was added for clustering within HLA-allele-positive subsets. Co-occurrence clustering excluded repertoires with fewer than 30,000 or more than 120,000 public chains, plus five with anomalous nucleotide sharing. TCRdb limited this immuneACCESS table to in-frame rearrangements with V and J called. A share of clones is missing; checked studies link under half to unresolved V genes, and the rest is unexplained. D and trimming were read from the DNA, whereas the V and J calls and clone size are those reported in that table. This sample is represented by around 110,000 clones; about 79% of them were singletons. Approximately 4% of the sample rests with the top ten.

In total, approximately 610 healthy bone marrow donors made up the cohort. All cohort members were sampled while nominally healthy, although unrecorded immune exposures were likely present. The donor tested CMV seropositive, placing the donor among the approximately 290 seropositive members of the cohort. A peripheral blood sample was provided by each donor, and peripheral blood mononuclear cells were used for TCR beta sequencing. Genomic DNA extraction from the blood cell samples was performed with the Qiagen DNeasy Blood Extraction Kit. Sample: PBMCs. This chain is built from TRBV30 and TRBJ1-2, with 8 middle bases fitting TRBD1. This TCR was sampled from a man under 40 in good health and CMV-seropositive. DNA sequence: TGTGCCTGGAGTGTACAGGACAGGGCATATGGCTACACCTTC. This encodes CAWSVQDRAYGYTF.